The sample holds one count of the clone carrying this TCR beta chain. CDR3 length: 18 amino acids. V shed 4 bases and J 3 bases; nucleotides not matched to a gene: 12. CDR1 SGHDN and CDR2 FVKESK come from the germline V gene. These data come from a study of blood T cell repertoires in COVID-19. TCRdb keeps only in-frame clones here, not all; method: immunoSEQ multiplex PCR. This table holds more than 55,000 clones, roughly 80% found once. The sequenced sample was peripheral blood. This TCR came from a woman at least 80 years old with acute or convalescent COVID-19. This rearrangement joins TRBV14 to TRBJ2-2; 9 bases fit TRBD2. The CDR3 reads CASSPIRPGLAYTGELFF. The DNA of the CDR3 is TGTGCCAGCAGCCCGATACGACCGGGACTAGCATACACCGGGGAGCTGTTTTTT.